Sequencing of this T cell receptor beta chain was carried out in a study of blood T cells in healthy people across ages. General observations from the study: Long-lived and aged donors differed, with more naive CD4+ cells and higher diversity in the long-lived. Significant beta diversity loss was already apparent by age approximately 42, declining roughly linearly.

This CDR3 has 15 amino acids. Germline values: CDR1 SGHTA, CDR2 FQGTGA. PCR was performed a second time for about 6 to 12 cycles using a sample-barcoded 5' primer and a J-beta primer mix. TCRdb analysed the 5' RACE reads with MiXCR anew, one entry per CDR3 protein. The profile shows about 600,000 distinct CDR3 sequences, around half of them singletons. Worth noting for this clonotype: The antigen remains unidentified.

This sequence joins TRBV7-3 and TRBJ2-7; 9 bases match TRBD2. Judging by the DNA end, TRBJ2-5 fits better; the J call may be wrong. The material sequenced was blood. This sequence was found in a man at least 80 years old in good health. Written as DNA, the CDR3 is TGTGCCAGCAGCTTAATGGCGGGAGGGACGGAGACCCAGTACTTC. Residues: CASSLMAGGTETQYF.